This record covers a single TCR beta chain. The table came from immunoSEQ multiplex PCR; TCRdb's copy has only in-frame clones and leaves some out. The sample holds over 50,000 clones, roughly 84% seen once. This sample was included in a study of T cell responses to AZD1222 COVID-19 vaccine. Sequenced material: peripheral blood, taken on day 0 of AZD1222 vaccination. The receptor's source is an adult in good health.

CDR3 region: CASSYSTPYNSPLHF. DNA of the CDR3: TGTGCCAGCAGTTACTCGACACCATATAATTCACCCCTCCACTTT. The V and J genes are TRBV6-5 and TRBJ1-6; D is ambiguous. The CDR3 spans 15 residues. With 0 bases removed from V and 4 bases from J, the gap between germline ends came to 7 bases. In germline, CDR1 is MNHEY, CDR2 SVGAGI.